This T cell receptor beta chain was captured in a study of blood T cell repertoires in COVID-19. Whole-study context: Specimens from acute and convalescent COVID-19 originated in the United States, Italy and Spain.

Generated by immunoSEQ multiplex PCR, the TCRdb table keeps only in-frame clones and is missing some. The sample holds around 140,000 clones, 87% seen once. The TCR comes from a man between 60 and 75 years old who had recovered from COVID-19. Specimen: PBMCs or T cells enriched from blood (not recorded which).

CDR3: CSASTGANYGYTF. The DNA for the CDR3 is TGCAGTGCTAGTACAGGGGCGAACTATGGCTACACCTTC. The rearrangement links TRBV20-1 to TRBJ1-2; 7 nucleotides align to TRBD1. This CDR3 spans 13 amino acids. The V and J ends lost 3 bases and 2 bases, in that order; junction bases with no gene match: 3. The germline V gene encodes CDR1 DFQATT and CDR2 SNEGSKA (reference sequence).